The rows below give T cell receptor beta chains drawn from one sample of a study of T cell responses to AZD1222 COVID-19 vaccine. Method: immunoSEQ multiplex PCR; TCRdb's copy keeps in-frame clones and lacks some. The table includes around 110,000 clones, approximately 83% detected once. The source material was peripheral blood, sampled on day 0 of MenACWY control vaccination. The receptors derive from an adult in good health. Each CDR3 is given with its conserved first and last residue. A D gene is named only where the DNA matches it firmly. A clone size is listed for some rows: how often the clone was seen (once, few, many), or a class if it is expanded.

TRBD1	-	TRBV30	TRBJ2-3	TGTGCCTGGAGCGCACCGGGACAGGGGACGGATACGCAGTATTTT	CAWSAPGQGTDTQYF
TRBD1	-	TRBV6-5	TRBJ1-2	TGTGCCAGCACTAGGACAGGGGAGAGTGGCTACACCTTC	CASTRTGESGYTF
TRBD1	-	TRBV28	TRBJ1-2	TGTGCCAGCAGTTTAGGGGTTGTTTTGGGACAGGCTCTGAACTATGGCTACACCTTC	CASSLGVVLGQALNYGYTF
-	-	TRBV24-1	TRBJ2-3	TGTGCCACCAGTGACAACAGGTTAGCAGATACGCAGTATTTT	CATSDNRLADTQYF
-	-	TRBV5-1	TRBJ1-1	TGCGCCAGCAGCAGGAACCTGTACGAGGGCACTGAAGCTTTCTTT	CASSRNLYEGTEAFF
TRBD1	-	TRBV6-5	TRBJ1-1	TGTGCCAGCAGACGGGACAGGGACGGTTTCGAAGCTTTCTTT	CASRRDRDGFEAFF
-	-	TRBV18	TRBJ1-1	TGTGCCAGCTCACCTACATTCGTTAGAGGGACTGAAGCTTTCTTT	CASSPTFVRGTEAFF
TRBD2	-	TRBV4-2	TRBJ2-3	TGTGCCAGCAGCCCGACTAGCGGGGTAGCGTCAGATACGCAGTATTTT	CASSPTSGVASDTQYF
TRBD1	-	TRBV7-9	TRBJ1-5	TGTGCCAGCAGCTTGACAGGGGCAGGGCAGCCCCAGCATTTT	CASSLTGAGQPQHF
TRBD1	once	TRBV4-2	TRBJ1-2	TGTGCCAGCAGCCAAGATCCGGGACAGGGCTATGGCTACACCTTC	CASSQDPGQGYGYTF
-	-	TRBV10-2	TRBJ2-7	TGCGCCAGCAGTGACCCAGGGGCAATCTCCTACGAGCAGTACTTC	CASSDPGAISYEQYF
-	-	TRBV27	TRBJ1-1	TGTGCCAGCAGGGAGTTGGGGATGAACACTGAAGCTTTCTTT	CASRELGMNTEAFF
-	-	TRBV7-2	TRBJ1-5	TGTGCCAGCAGCAACGGGAATCAGCCCCAGCATTTT	CASSNGNQPQHF
-	-	TRBV7-2	TRBJ1-2	TGTGCCAGCAGCTCCGACGAAAGGTCCGGCTACACCTTC	CASSSDERSGYTF
TRBD1	-	TRBV20-1	TRBJ1-6	TGCAGTGCTAGTCTTTACAGGGGCCAGAGCTCCTATAATTCACCCCTCCACTTT	CSASLYRGQSSYNSPLHF
-	-	TRBV28	TRBJ1-6	TGTGCCAGCGCCGACGCTAATTCACCCCTCCACTTT	CASADANSPLHF
-	-	TRBV6-5	TRBJ1-5	TGTGCCAGCGGGCCCCAGGGACCCCAGCATTTT	CASGPQGPQHF
-	-	TRBV15	TRBJ1-2	TGTGCCACCAGTAAAGGGCGGCCATATGGCTACACCTTC	CATSKGRPYGYTF
TRBD1	-	TRBV10-2	TRBJ1-2	TGCGCCAGCAGCCCGACAGGGTCCAACTATGGCTACACCTTC	CASSPTGSNYGYTF
-	-	TRBV18	TRBJ2-7	TGTGCCAGCTCACCATTGAACAGGGTAGTTGCCTACGAGCAGTACTTC	CASSPLNRVVAYEQYF
-	-	TRBV7-6	TRBJ1-6	TGTGCCAGCAGCTTCCGGGGCTCCTATAATTCACCCCTCCACTTT	CASSFRGSYNSPLHF
-	-	TRBV9	TRBJ1-2	TGTGCCAGCAGCGAGGACGGGATCTATGGCTACACCTTC	CASSEDGIYGYTF
-	-	TRBV18	TRBJ1-6	TGTGCCAGCTCCCCAGGGCAACCGGGACGGATTAATTCACCCCTCCACTTT	CASSPGQPGRINSPLHF
-	-	TRBV4-1	TRBJ2-1	TGCGCCAGCAGCCTACAGGGCTTATCCTACAATGAGCAGTTCTTC	CASSLQGLSYNEQFF
-	-	TRBV4-1	TRBJ1-3	TGCGCCAGCAGCCACGTAAGCCCACCCGGAAACACCATATATTTT	CASSHVSPPGNTIYF
-	-	TRBV9	TRBJ2-3	TGTGCCAGCAGCGGGCCGCGGGCGGCAGATACGCAGTATTTT	CASSGPRAADTQYF
-	-	TRBV7-2	TRBJ1-2	TGTGCCAGCAGCTTAGAGTTACAGGCGAATGGCTACACCTTC	CASSLELQANGYTF
TRBD2	-	TRBV7-8	TRBJ2-3	TGTGCCAGCATCCGGGGGGGGATACCCACAGATACGCAGTATTTT	CASIRGGIPTDTQYF
-	-	TRBV6-5	TRBJ1-1	TGTGCCAGCAGTTACTTTACAGGGTTCTTGAACACTGAAGCTTTCTTT	CASSYFTGFLNTEAFF
-	-	TRBV20-1	TRBJ1-1	TGCAGTGCTAGTCCCCGATGGAACACTGAAGCTTTCTTT	CSASPRWNTEAFF
TRBD1	-	TRBV3-1/TRBV3-2	TRBJ2-7	TGTGCCAGCAGCCGCGATGGGACAGGGTACTACGAGCAGTACTTC	CASSRDGTGYYEQYF
-	-	TRBV5-4	TRBJ1-1	TGTGCCAGCAGCTTGTCCAGGTCGAACACTGAAGCTTTCTTT	CASSLSRSNTEAFF
-	few	TRBV10-3	TRBJ1-6	TGTGCCATCAGGGAGGGGAATTCACCCCTCCACTTT	CAIREGNSPLHF
TRBD1	-	TRBV7-8	TRBJ2-7	TGTGCCAGCAGCTTAAACAGGGGGGAGCGCTACGAGCAGTACTTC	CASSLNRGERYEQYF
-	-	TRBV4-3	TRBJ2-7	TGCGCCAGCAGCCAAGATCGGTGGTACGAGCAGTACTTC	CASSQDRWYEQYF
-	-	TRBV5-8	TRBJ2-3	TGTGCCAGCAGCTTGCGCTCCATTAGCACAGATACGCAGTATTTT	CASSLRSISTDTQYF
TRBD2	-	TRBV6-5	TRBJ2-2	TGTGCCAGTGCGGGGGAGGGCACCGGGGAGCTGTTTTTT	CASAGEGTGELFF
TRBD1	-	TRBV6-5	TRBJ1-4	TGTGCCAGCAGTTACGACAGGGCAACTAATGAAAAACTGTTTTTT	CASSYDRATNEKLFF
-	-	TRBV18	TRBJ2-3	TGTGCCAGCTCACAATCCAGAGGGGCCACAGATACGCAGTATTTT	CASSQSRGATDTQYF
TRBD1	-	TRBV7-2	TRBJ1-6	TGTGCCAGCAGCTTGGCGGACAGGCCCTCTTCACCCCTCCACTTT	CASSLADRPSSPLHF
-	-	TRBV7-2	TRBJ2-2	TGTGCCAGCACCCTGCGTTGGTCCACCGGGGAGCTGTTTTTT	CASTLRWSTGELFF
-	-	TRBV7-8	TRBJ2-4	TGTGCCAGCAGCTTGGGGGTTGGACAGGGCGGGGGAAACATTCAGTACTTC	CASSLGVGQGGGNIQYF